The rows below give T cell receptor beta chains drawn from one sample of a study of blood T cell repertoires in COVID-19. TCRdb's table, derived via immunoSEQ multiplex PCR, lists solely in-frame clones and lacks some. The data hold 25,000 to 35,000 clones, with 88% observed a single time. The sample consisted of peripheral blood. These receptor sequences come from a human donor in a cohort sampled during active COVID-19. CDR3s include the opening cysteine and the closing phenylalanine or tryptophan. The D gene is left open where the match is weak. Part of the rows lack a size; the others show once, few, many or a class for expanded clones.

CDR3 length: 15
J gene: TRBJ2-3
V gene: TRBV5-6
D gene: TRBD1
clone size: .
CDR3 DNA: TGTGCCAGCAGCTCCAGGGGCCAGGGGGCGGATACGCAGTATTTT
CDR3 protein: CASSSRGQGADTQYF

CDR3 length: 14
J gene: TRBJ1-2
V gene: TRBV3-1/TRBV3-2
D gene: .
clone size: .
CDR3 DNA: TGTGCCAGCAGCCAACTAGACAGACTCTATGGCTACACCTTC
CDR3 protein: CASSQLDRLYGYTF

CDR3 length: 17
J gene: TRBJ2-3
V gene: TRBV7-2
D gene: TRBD2
clone size: .
CDR3 DNA: TGTGCCAGCAGCTTATGGGGAACTAGCGGGGGGGCAGATACGCAGTATTTT
CDR3 protein: CASSLWGTSGGADTQYF

CDR3 length: 13
J gene: TRBJ1-2
V gene: TRBV9
D gene: .
clone size: .
CDR3 DNA: TGTGCCAGCAGCGGTGGCAGGGACTATGGCTACACCTTC
CDR3 protein: CASSGGRDYGYTF

CDR3 length: 15
J gene: TRBJ2-5
V gene: TRBV7-9
D gene: TRBD2
clone size: .
CDR3 DNA: TGTGCCAGCAGCTTAAGGTTAGCGGGGCAAGAGACCCAGTACTTC
CDR3 protein: CASSLRLAGQETQYF

CDR3 length: 15
J gene: TRBJ2-3
V gene: TRBV4-1
D gene: TRBD2
clone size: .
CDR3 DNA: TGCGCCAGCAGCCGCGCCGAAACTAGCGCAGATACGCAGTATTTT
CDR3 protein: CASSRAETSADTQYF

CDR3 length: 16
J gene: TRBJ2-2
V gene: TRBV10-3
D gene: TRBD2
clone size: .
CDR3 DNA: TGTGCCATCGGGGAGACTAGCGGATCGAACACCGGGGAGCTGTTTTTT
CDR3 protein: CAIGETSGSNTGELFF

CDR3 length: 17
J gene: TRBJ2-1
V gene: TRBV5-1
D gene: TRBD2
clone size: .
CDR3 DNA: TGCGCCAGCAGCTTGGCCGGCGGGGGGTCGTCCTACAATGAGCAGTTCTTC
CDR3 protein: CASSLAGGGSSYNEQFF

CDR3 length: 13
J gene: TRBJ2-7
V gene: TRBV5-1
D gene: .
clone size: .
CDR3 DNA: TGCGCCAGCAGCTTGGTGGACGGGGGCGAGCAGTACTTC
CDR3 protein: CASSLVDGGEQYF

CDR3 length: 19
J gene: TRBJ1-4
V gene: TRBV24-1
D gene: TRBD1
clone size: .
CDR3 DNA: TGTGCCACCAGTGATTTGGGGCCGGACAGGCCCAGGGTGGGTGAAAAACTGTTTTTT
CDR3 protein: CATSDLGPDRPRVGEKLFF

CDR3 length: 15
J gene: TRBJ2-3
V gene: TRBV7-2
D gene: TRBD2
clone size: once
CDR3 DNA: TGTGCCAGCAGCCTACTAGCGGGGGGGGGAGATACGCAGTATTTT
CDR3 protein: CASSLLAGGGDTQYF

CDR3 length: 12
J gene: TRBJ2-5
V gene: TRBV13
D gene: TRBD2
clone size: .
CDR3 DNA: TGTGCCAGCAGTCTTCCGGGGGGGACCCAGTACTTC
CDR3 protein: CASSLPGGTQYF

CDR3 length: 13
J gene: TRBJ2-5
V gene: TRBV3-1/TRBV3-2
D gene: TRBD2
clone size: .
CDR3 DNA: TGTGCCAGCAGCCGGGGGGGACGGGAGACCCAGTACTTC
CDR3 protein: CASSRGGRETQYF

CDR3 length: 13
J gene: TRBJ1-4
V gene: TRBV12-3/TRBV12-4
D gene: .
clone size: .
CDR3 DNA: TGTGCCAGCACAGGGGATGCTAATGAAAAACTGTTTTTT
CDR3 protein: CASTGDANEKLFF

CDR3 length: 15
J gene: TRBJ1-4
V gene: TRBV28
D gene: .
clone size: .
CDR3 DNA: TGTGCCAGCAGTTTTGTGAGGGCCGGTAATGAAAAACTGTTTTTT
CDR3 protein: CASSFVRAGNEKLFF

CDR3 length: 15
J gene: TRBJ2-5
V gene: TRBV6-5
D gene: .
clone size: .
CDR3 DNA: TGTGCCAGCAGACTCGCCGGGGTGACGGGGGAGACCCAGTACTTC
CDR3 protein: CASRLAGVTGETQYF

CDR3 length: 15
J gene: TRBJ2-2
V gene: TRBV19
D gene: TRBD1
clone size: .
CDR3 DNA: TGTGCCACCCAACCGACAGGGCTGAACACCGGGGAGCTGTTTTTT
CDR3 protein: CATQPTGLNTGELFF

CDR3 length: 15
J gene: TRBJ2-6
V gene: TRBV19
D gene: .
clone size: .
CDR3 DNA: TGTGCCAGTAGTATAGGGAGCTCTGGGGCCAACGTCCTGACTTTC
CDR3 protein: CASSIGSSGANVLTF

CDR3 length: 13
J gene: TRBJ2-1
V gene: TRBV9
D gene: TRBD1
clone size: .
CDR3 DNA: TGTGCCAGCACCGGGACAGAGAACAATGAGCAGTTCTTC
CDR3 protein: CASTGTENNEQFF

CDR3 length: 20
J gene: TRBJ2-5
V gene: TRBV3-1/TRBV3-2
D gene: .
clone size: .
CDR3 DNA: TGTGCCAGCAGCCCCTACTGGGGTACCGGACTAGGAGGGGGTGAAGAGACCCAGTACTTC
CDR3 protein: CASSPYWGTGLGGGEETQYF

CDR3 length: 13
J gene: TRBJ2-3
V gene: TRBV2
D gene: .
clone size: .
CDR3 DNA: TGTGCCAGCAGTGAGCAGGGAATGAATACGCAGTATTTT
CDR3 protein: CASSEQGMNTQYF

CDR3 length: 11
J gene: TRBJ2-7
V gene: TRBV6-6
D gene: .
clone size: .
CDR3 DNA: TGTGCCACCGTTAGCGGCTACGAGCAGTACTTC
CDR3 protein: CATVSGYEQYF

CDR3 length: 14
J gene: TRBJ2-7
V gene: TRBV7-9
D gene: TRBD1
clone size: .
CDR3 DNA: TGTGCCAGCAAGAAAGGGACAGGGTCGGGCGAGCAGTACTTC
CDR3 protein: CASKKGTGSGEQYF

CDR3 length: 15
J gene: TRBJ1-1
V gene: TRBV6-1
D gene: .
clone size: .
CDR3 DNA: TGTGCCAGCAGTGAACCCTCCCAAGGCGGCACTGAAGCTTTCTTT
CDR3 protein: CASSEPSQGGTEAFF

CDR3 length: 14
J gene: TRBJ2-5
V gene: TRBV9
D gene: TRBD1
clone size: .
CDR3 DNA: TGTGCCAGCAGCTCTTCAGGGGGCTCGGAGACCCAGTACTTC
CDR3 protein: CASSSSGGSETQYF

CDR3 length: 14
J gene: TRBJ2-5
V gene: TRBV18
D gene: .
clone size: few
CDR3 DNA: TGTGCCAGCTCACCAAGGGGACCCACGGGGGCCCAGTACTTC
CDR3 protein: CASSPRGPTGAQYF

CDR3 length: 17
J gene: TRBJ2-3
V gene: TRBV3-1/TRBV3-2
D gene: TRBD2
clone size: .
CDR3 DNA: TGTGCCAGCAGCCAAGCCAGCGGGGGATTTAGCACAGATACGCAGTATTTT
CDR3 protein: CASSQASGGFSTDTQYF

CDR3 length: 13
J gene: TRBJ1-1
V gene: TRBV7-9
D gene: TRBD1
clone size: .
CDR3 DNA: TGTGCCAGCAGCGACCGGGACAGTCAAGAAGCTTTCTTT
CDR3 protein: CASSDRDSQEAFF

CDR3 length: 15
J gene: TRBJ2-1
V gene: TRBV21-1
D gene: .
clone size: .
CDR3 DNA: TGTGCCAGCAGCAACTGCCCACATCGACTCAATGAGCAGTTCTTC
CDR3 protein: CASSNCPHRLNEQFF

CDR3 length: 14
J gene: TRBJ2-4
V gene: TRBV6-5
D gene: .
clone size: few
CDR3 DNA: TGTGCCAGCAGATTCCGGACAGAAAGGAACATTCAGTACTTC
CDR3 protein: CASRFRTERNIQYF

CDR3 length: 11
J gene: TRBJ2-7
V gene: TRBV3-1/TRBV3-2
D gene: .
clone size: once
CDR3 DNA: TGTGCCAGCAGGGGAGCCGATCAGCAGTACTTC
CDR3 protein: CASRGADQQYF

CDR3 length: 13
J gene: TRBJ1-6
V gene: TRBV9
D gene: .
clone size: once
CDR3 DNA: TGTGCCAGCAGCGTAGGCACGGGATCACCCCTCCACTTT
CDR3 protein: CASSVGTGSPLHF

CDR3 length: 16
J gene: TRBJ2-3
V gene: TRBV3-1/TRBV3-2
D gene: TRBD2
clone size: .
CDR3 DNA: TGTGCCAGCAGCCAAGATGGACTAGCGGGCAGAGATACGCAGTATTTT
CDR3 protein: CASSQDGLAGRDTQYF

CDR3 length: 16
J gene: TRBJ2-3
V gene: TRBV13
D gene: TRBD1
clone size: .
CDR3 DNA: TGTGCCAGCAGCCCAGAGGGACAGGGTCAGGCAGATACGCAGTATTTT
CDR3 protein: CASSPEGQGQADTQYF

CDR3 length: 16
J gene: TRBJ1-1
V gene: TRBV6-5
D gene: TRBD1
clone size: .
CDR3 DNA: TGTGCCAGCAGTTACGACAGGGGGGACATGAACACTGAAGCTTTCTTT
CDR3 protein: CASSYDRGDMNTEAFF

CDR3 length: 17
J gene: TRBJ1-1
V gene: TRBV19
D gene: .
clone size: .
CDR3 DNA: TGTGCCAGTAGTCCCTTGCGGGGGGGACGTTCGGACACTGAAGCTTTCTTT
CDR3 protein: CASSPLRGGRSDTEAFF

CDR3 length: 13
J gene: TRBJ1-5
V gene: TRBV27
D gene: .
clone size: .
CDR3 DNA: TGTGCCAGCAGTCCGGTTGACTCTCAGCCCCAGCATTTT
CDR3 protein: CASSPVDSQPQHF